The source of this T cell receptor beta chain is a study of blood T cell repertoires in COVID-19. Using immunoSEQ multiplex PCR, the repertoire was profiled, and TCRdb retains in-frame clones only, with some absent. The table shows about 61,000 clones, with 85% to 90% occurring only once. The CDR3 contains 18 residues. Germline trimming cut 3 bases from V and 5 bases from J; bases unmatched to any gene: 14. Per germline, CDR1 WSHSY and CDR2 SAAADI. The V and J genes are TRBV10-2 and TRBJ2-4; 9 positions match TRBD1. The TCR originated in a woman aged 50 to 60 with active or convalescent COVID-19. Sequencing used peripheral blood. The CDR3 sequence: CASSDPIRRQGDQNIQYF. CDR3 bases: TGCGCCAGCAGTGATCCGATCCGGAGACAGGGGGATCAAAACATTCAGTACTTC.